This passage covers 4 T cell receptor beta chains from one sample sequenced in a study of T cell changes during pregnancy in multiple sclerosis. Produced via immunoSEQ multiplex PCR; TCRdb's table is partial and in-frame only. The sample yields more than 25,000 clones, roughly nine tenths seen once. Material: CD8+ T cells from peripheral blood mononuclear cells, obtained in the third trimester of pregnancy. The receptor set was obtained from a female donor with multiple sclerosis, enrolled in a pregnancy study.

This rearrangement joins TRBV6-5 to TRBJ2-1; 7 nucleotides align to TRBD2. This CDR3 region has 15 residues. Germline CDR1 is MNHEY and CDR2 is SVGAGI. With 7 bases clipped from V and 3 bases from J, the junction kept 9 bases outside the gene matches. Here the CDR3 reads CASTLTASGYNEQFF. CDR3 nucleotide sequence: TGTGCCAGCACCCTCACGGCTAGCGGCTACAATGAGCAGTTCTTC.

The chain links TRBV6-4 to TRBJ2-1; no firm D call. Germline V CDR1 and CDR2: MRHNA, SNTAGT. With 0 bases removed from V and 3 bases from J, the gap between germline ends came to 6 bases. This CDR3 has 14 amino acids. The CDR3: CASSDSFGYNEQFF. CDR3 coding DNA: TGTGCCAGCAGTGACTCGTTCGGCTACAATGAGCAGTTCTTC.

The chain links TRBV11-2 to TRBJ2-1; 10 bases map to TRBD1. V lost 3 bases, J lost 7 bases, and 6 bases stayed unmatched. This CDR3 spans 15 amino acids. Germline V gene data show CDR1 as SGHAT and CDR2 as FQNNGV. The chain's CDR3 is CASSFDRGPLNEQFF. CDR3 nucleotides: TGTGCCAGCAGCTTCGACAGGGGGCCATTGAATGAGCAGTTCTTC. The full variable domain, completed using reference TRBV11-2 and TRBJ2-1, is EAGVAQSPRYKIIEKRQSVAFWCNPISGHATLYWYQQILGQGPKLLIQFQNNGVVDDSQLPKDRFSAERLKGVDSTLKIQPAKLEDSAVYLCASSFDRGPLNEQFFGPGTRLTVL.

This clone has only one observation. The chain is built from TRBV28 and TRBJ2-1; perhaps TRBD2 as D (7 bases). Germline CDR1 is MDHEN and CDR2 is SYDVKM. This CDR3 is built from 13 residues. Trimming pared 2 bases from V and 10 bases from J, leaving 12 bases between. CDR3 nucleotides: TGTGCCAGCAGTTTAGGGGGGGCTGGGGAGCAGTTCTTC. Translation: CASSLGGAGEQFF.